What follows are 17 T cell receptor beta chains derived from one specimen sequenced in a study of STAT3 mutations in large granular lymphocyte leukemia. Points from the study as a whole: At least one immunodominant TCR beta clonotype appeared in every T-cell large granular lymphocyte leukemia patient.

Their specific antigens are unknown. Measured with immunoSEQ multiplex PCR; TCRdb has only the in-frame clones, and not every one. The sample carries 17,000 or so clones, 80% to 90% recorded once. Specimen: peripheral blood mononuclear cells. The receptors were sampled from a man in his fifties or sixties with T-cell large granular lymphocyte leukemia. Some clones in this sample may be carry-over from other donors' samples.

This clone occurred a few times. This chain joins TRBV27 and TRBJ1-2; no reliable D call. The CDR3 is 13 residues long. Looked up from germline, CDR1 is MNHEY and CDR2 is SMNVEV (reference sequence). V lost 10 bases and J 0 bases, leaving 12 bases between the germline ends. CDR3: CATSASTNYGYTF. The CDR3 bases are TGTGCCACCTCGGCCTCTACTAACTATGGCTACACCTTC.

The chain combines TRBV25-1 with TRBJ1-6; 8 bases align to TRBD1. Trimming removed 1 base from V and 7 bases from J; junction bases left unmatched: 3. The CDR3 contains 15 residues. CDR1 and CDR2 from the germline V gene are MGHDK and SYGVNS. This CDR3 reads CASSESRGQNSPLHF. The CDR3 DNA reads TGTGCCAGCAGTGAATCCAGGGGGCAAAATTCACCCCTCCACTTT.

This rearrangement joins TRBV9 to TRBJ1-2; D gene ambiguous. This CDR3 comprises 14 residues. CDR1 is SGDLS and CDR2 is YYNGEE in the germline V gene. Trimming shortened V by 0 bases and J by 2 bases, and 8 bases separated the two germline ends. Here the CDR3 DNA reads TGTGCCAGCAGCGTAGTGGAAGGGAACTATGGCTACACCTTC. Protein sequence: CASSVVEGNYGYTF.

This rearrangement joins TRBV6-1 to TRBJ1-5; D is perhaps TRBD1 (5 bases). Germline V gene data show CDR1 as MNHNS and CDR2 as SASEGT. CDR3 length: 14 amino acids. V was shortened by 2 bases and J by 6 bases, with 11 bases between the two germline ends. This CDR3 is CASSELGGGQPQHF. CDR3 DNA: TGTGCCAGCAGTGAATTGGGGGGGGGTCAGCCCCAGCATTTT.

The chain couples TRBV5-4 to TRBJ2-7, with 8 bases lining up with TRBD1. The V segment lost 4 bases and the J segment 0 bases; nucleotides outside the gene matches: 9. CDR1 and CDR2 from the germline V gene are SGHNT and YYREEE (reference sequence). The CDR3 spans 16 residues. The CDR3 protein is CASSRLGDRSSYEQYF. CDR3 DNA: TGTGCCAGCAGCCGCTTAGGGGACAGGAGCTCCTACGAGCAGTACTTC.

This clone appeared once. The chain carries TRBV7-9 and TRBJ1-1, with TRBD1 as a possible D gene (6 bases). CDR1 is SEHNR and CDR2 is FQNEAQ in the germline V gene (reference sequence). CDR3 length: 14 residues. Trimming took off 1 base at V and 3 bases at J, with 9 bases between the two ends. CDR3 region: CASSLGGADTEAFF. The CDR3, as DNA: TGTGCCAGCAGCTTAGGGGGGGCCGACACTGAAGCTTTCTTT.

This clone showed up just a few times. The rearrangement links TRBV7-2 to TRBJ2-7; 10 nucleotides agree with TRBD1. This CDR3 region has 15 residues. V lost 1 base and J lost 5; bases outside the gene matches: 5. Germline lookup yields CDR1 SGHTA and CDR2 FQGNSA. In nucleotides, the CDR3 is TGTGCCAGCAGCTTAGAACCGACAGGGGGCAACGAGCAGTACTTC. Its translation is CASSLEPTGGNEQYF. Filled out from reference TRBV7-2 and TRBJ2-7, the complete variable domain reads GAGVSQSPSNKVTEKGKDVELRCDPISGHTALYWYRQSLGQGLEFLIYFQGNSAPDKSGLPSDRFSAERTGGSVSTLTIQRTQQEDSAVYLCASSLEPTGGNEQYFGPGTRLTVT.

This clone showed up just once. V and J are TRBV6-4 and TRBJ2-2, with D tentatively TRBD2 (5 bases). The CDR3 has 14 amino acids. The V gene's germline CDR1 is MRHNA and CDR2 SNTAGT. V was trimmed by 4 bases and J by 5 bases, leaving 11 bases between them. CDR3 region: CASSASPGTGELFF. CDR3 coding DNA: TGTGCCAGCAGTGCTTCTCCGGGGACCGGGGAGCTGTTTTTT.

The chain joins TRBV10-1 to TRBJ2-6, with D perhaps TRBD2 (6 bases). The germline V gene has CDR1 WNHNN and CDR2 SYGVQD (reference sequence). V gave up 7 bases and J gave up 0 bases, with 28 bases separating them. The CDR3 covers 21 residues. CDR3: CASIHRLRDFISISGANVLTF. For the CDR3, the DNA is TGCGCCAGCATTCACCGCCTCCGGGACTTTATCTCTATCTCTGGGGCCAACGTCCTGACTTTC.

V gene TRBV7-2 combines with J gene TRBJ2-7, with 7 nucleotides matching TRBD2. The trim removed 0 bases at V and 4 bases at J, leaving 9 bases unmatched. Germline CDR1 reads SGHTA; CDR2 reads FQGNSA. The CDR3 is made up of 16 amino acids. The CDR3 protein is CASSLAVVRERYEQYF. CDR3 bases: TGTGCCAGCAGCTTAGCGGTGGTGCGGGAGAGGTACGAGCAGTACTTC.

The chain is built from TRBV5-1 and TRBJ2-3; 13 bases fit TRBD2. J was trimmed by 1 base and V by 4 bases; bases with no gene match: 3. The CDR3 runs to 16 residues. The germline CDR1 and CDR2 sequences are SGHRS and YFSETQ. This CDR3 is CASSEGTSGGTDTQYF. The CDR3 DNA reads as TGCGCCAGCAGCGAGGGGACTAGCGGGGGCACAGATACGCAGTATTTT. Full variable domain (remainder filled in from reference TRBV5-1 and TRBJ2-3): KAGVTQTPRYLIKTRGQQVTLSCSPISGHRSVSWYQQTPGQGLQFLFEYFSETQRNKGNFPGRFSGRQFSNSRSEMNVSTLELGDSALYLCASSEGTSGGTDTQYFGPGTRLTVL.

The chain joins TRBV4-3 to TRBJ2-7; possibly TRBD1 for D (5 bases). Trimming left V 0 bases short and J 6 bases short, with 9 bases between. The CDR3 has 13 amino acids. Germline loops: CDR1 LGHNA, CDR2 YSLEER. CDR3 loop: CASSQDPGFEQYF. Here the CDR3 DNA reads TGCGCCAGCAGCCAAGATCCAGGGTTCGAGCAGTACTTC.

This chain connects TRBV25-1 to TRBJ1-1, with 7 bases lining up with TRBD1. This CDR3 has 13 residues. Germline lookup yields CDR1 MGHDK and CDR2 SYGVNS. V was pared by 8 bases and J by 1 base, with 4 bases of the junction left unmatched. The CDR3 is CASQTGSNTEAFF. CDR3 nucleotides: TGTGCCAGCCAGACAGGGTCGAACACTGAAGCTTTCTTT.

The chain uses TRBV14 and TRBJ1-4; 8 bases match TRBD1. Germline V gene sequence: CDR1 SGHDN, CDR2 FVKESK. The ends lost 1 base at V and 14 bases at J; junction bases unmatched: 3. The CDR3 covers 12 residues. CDR3: CASSQVQGGLFF. The CDR3 DNA sequence: TGTGCCAGCAGCCAAGTACAGGGGGGGCTGTTTTTT. Combining the CDR3 with reference TRBV14 and TRBJ1-4 gives the whole variable domain EAGVTQFPSHSVIEKGQTVTLRCDPISGHDNLYWYRRVMGKEIKFLLHFVKESKQDESGMPNNRFLAERTGGTYSTLKVQPAELEDSGVYFCASSQVQGGLFFGSGTQLSVL.

The rearrangement links TRBV18 to TRBJ2-7; D unclear. Germline-derived CDR1 and CDR2 are KGHSH and LQKENI. The CDR3 consists of 13 residues. V was shortened by 2 bases and J by 0 bases, with 5 bases between the two germline ends. The CDR3 loop reads CASSPEFSYEQYF. In nucleotides, the CDR3 is TGTGCCAGCTCACCAGAGTTCTCCTACGAGCAGTACTTC.

The chain carries TRBV18 and TRBJ1-5; the D is unclear. Trimming shortened V by 1 base and J by 3 bases, and 13 bases separated the two germline ends. Germline-derived CDR1 and CDR2 are KGHSH and LQKENI. The CDR3 totals 16 residues. As DNA, the CDR3 is TGTGCCAGCTCACCACTGGATAGGGATTACAATCAGCCCCAGCATTTT. This encodes CASSPLDRDYNQPQHF.

The chain couples TRBV11-3 to TRBJ2-7, with D unresolved. The CDR3 has 13 residues. The V gene lost 7 bases and the J gene lost 6 bases, with 16 bases spanning the gap. Germline CDR1 is SGHNT and CDR2 is YENEEA. The DNA of the CDR3 is TGTGCCAGCACCATTAGATCCCCGTCCGAGCAGTACTTC. Encoded protein: CASTIRSPSEQYF.